The 32 T cell receptor beta chains below come from one sample, sequenced in a study of T-cell memory formation after mild COVID-19. Each CDR3 protein gets one entry after TCRdb re-called the 5' RACE reads with MiXCR. The repertoire holds some 310,000 distinct CDR3 sequences, with around 20% as singletons. Sequenced: PBMCs or a T cell subset sorted from them (not recorded which). The receptors here all came from a man younger than 35 who had mild COVID-19 (a few samples of this study predate the infection). Cell type and time point are not known.

At least ten counts were recorded for this clonotype. The rearrangement links TRBV12-3 or TRBV12-4 to TRBJ2-2; the D is unclear. V lost 6 bases and J 6 bases, leaving 5 bases between the germline ends. The CDR3 extends over 11 amino acids. The CDR3 sequence: CASSPSGELFF. The DNA for the CDR3 is TGTGCCAGCAGCCCGTCCGGGGAGCTGTTTTTT.

This clonotype was seen more than once but under ten times. The CDR3 spells CASSLAGGAHEQFF. CDR3 DNA sequence: TGTGCCAGCAGCTTAGCCGGGGGGGCCCATGAGCAGTTCTTC. V usage is TRBV7-2 and J usage is TRBJ2-1, with TRBD2 matching 8 bases. CDR3 length equals 14 residues. CDR1 SGHTA and CDR2 FQGNSA come from the germline V gene. Trimming took 0 bases from V and 8 from J; bases not matched to a gene: 3.

The rearrangement links TRBV7-9 to TRBJ2-5, with D uncertain. Trimming left V 3 bases short and J 5 bases short, with 13 bases between. This CDR3 is 14 amino acids long. In germline, CDR1 is SEHNR, CDR2 FQNEAQ (reference sequence). The CDR3 DNA sequence: TGTGCCAGCAGCTTGAATACAGCCCAGGAGACCCAGTACTTC. Protein product: CASSLNTAQETQYF.

The CDR3: CASSNGWSAHQPQHF. In nucleotides, the CDR3 is TGTGCCAGCAGCAATGGGTGGTCAGCCCATCAGCCCCAGCATTTT. The V call is TRBV21-1, the J call TRBJ1-5. TRBV21-1 is classified as a pseudogene. The CDR3 is 15 amino acids.

This clonotype occurred many times. This sequence joins TRBV29-1 and TRBJ2-2; D is ambiguous. V was pared by 4 bases and J by 0 bases, with 6 bases between. Germline V CDR1 and CDR2: SQVTM, ANQGSEA. The CDR3 extends over 13 amino acids. As DNA, the CDR3 is TGCAGCGTTGTGGCCACGAACACCGGGGAGCTGTTTTTT. As protein: CSVVATNTGELFF.

The V call is TRBV7-2, the J call TRBJ2-5; D is unresolved. The CDR3 runs 12 residues. Per germline, CDR1 SGHTA and CDR2 FQGNSA. Trimming left V 2 bases short and J 4 bases short, with 5 bases between. CDR3 amino acids: CASSLFSETQYF. The CDR3 DNA follows: TGTGCCAGCAGCTTATTTTCAGAGACCCAGTACTTC.

The chain couples TRBV12-3 or TRBV12-4 to TRBJ2-7; D remains unclear. Trimming stripped 6 bases from V and 1 base from J, with 10 bases between. The CDR3 covers 13 residues. CDR3 loop: CASSPDGSYEQYF. The CDR3 DNA reads TGTGCCAGCAGCCCGGACGGTTCCTACGAGCAGTACTTC.

V usage is TRBV4-3 and J usage is TRBJ2-1, with TRBD2 as a possible D gene (5 bases). V was shortened by 0 bases and J by 6 bases, with 9 bases between the two germline ends. This CDR3 has 14 amino acids. The V gene's germline CDR1 is LGHNA and CDR2 YSLEER. The CDR3 sequence is CASSQDWLANEQFF. CDR3 bases: TGCGCCAGCAGCCAAGATTGGCTAGCCAATGAGCAGTTCTTC.

This chain uses TRBV20-1 with TRBJ2-5, with TRBD2 identical over 13 bases. Germline V gene lookup returns CDR1 DFQATT and CDR2 SNEGSKA (reference sequence). This CDR3 is 14 amino acids long. J lost 2 bases, V lost 7 bases, and 4 bases had no gene match. This CDR3 is CSVRGLAGQETQYF. The DNA of the CDR3 is TGCAGTGTTCGGGGACTAGCGGGGCAAGAGACCCAGTACTTC.

In DNA, the CDR3 is TGTGCCACCAGTGCGACGGACAGGGGGCGAATGAGAGAGCAGTACTTC. Protein sequence: CATSATDRGRMREQYF. The chain combines TRBV24-1 with TRBJ2-7; 11 positions agree with TRBD1. Germline V lookup: CDR1 KGHDR, CDR2 SFDVKD. V lost 5 bases to trimming and J lost 7 bases; unmatched junction nucleotides: 12. This CDR3 comprises 16 residues.

This clonotype occurred a few times. The V gene is TRBV11-2, the J gene TRBJ1-1; D might be TRBD1 (6 bases). CDR3 length equals 19 residues. The V gene's germline CDR1 is SGHAT and CDR2 FQNNGV. Between the trimmed V and J ends, which lost 1 base and 1 base, there was a span of 22 bases. CDR3 in DNA: TGTGCCAGCAGCTTAGTGTTTGCACCAGGGGCAAAGGCGAACACTGAAGCTTTCTTT. This encodes CASSLVFAPGAKANTEAFF.

V is TRBV20-1 and J is TRBJ1-2; D is unresolved. Trimming removed 5 bases from V and 3 bases from J, with 10 bases in between. Germline CDR1 and CDR2: DFQATT and SNEGSKA (reference sequence). This CDR3 is built from 12 residues. The CDR3 here is CSAYRADYGYTF. The CDR3 nucleotides are TGCAGTGCTTACCGGGCTGACTATGGCTACACCTTC.

The chain has TRBV12-3 or TRBV12-4 and TRBJ2-7; no clear D gene. V was shortened by 5 bases and J by 2 bases, with 7 bases between the two germline ends. The CDR3 extends over 12 amino acids. The CDR3: CASSQHPYEQYF. CDR3 in DNA: TGTGCCAGCAGTCAGCACCCCTACGAGCAGTACTTC.

There are a few counts of this clonotype. The chain combines TRBV20-1 with TRBJ2-5; 10 nucleotides agree with TRBD1. The CDR3 is made up of 14 amino acids. V shed 5 bases, J shed 5 bases, and the junction held 8 bases outside the gene matches. Germline CDR1 DFQATT, CDR2 SNEGSKA (reference sequence). The CDR3, as DNA: TGCAGTGCTCTCCGGACAGGGGGTGAGGAGACCCAGTACTTC. Amino acid sequence: CSALRTGGEETQYF.

The rearrangement joins TRBV10-2 to TRBJ2-5; TRBD2 matches 10 bases. V dropped 0 bases and J dropped 2; count of bases not matched to a gene: 3. This CDR3 contains 16 residues. CDR1 is WSHSY and CDR2 is SAAADI in the germline V gene. The CDR3 region is CASSESSSGSQETQYF. In nucleotides, the CDR3 is TGCGCCAGCAGTGAGTCGTCTAGCGGGAGTCAAGAGACCCAGTACTTC.

In its sample, this clonotype was seen a few times. CDR3: CASRADGAYQPQHF. The CDR3 DNA sequence: TGTGCCAGCAGGGCGGACGGAGCTTATCAGCCCCAGCATTTT. This chain joins TRBV12-3 or TRBV12-4 and TRBJ1-5, with D hard to call. This CDR3 is 14 amino acids long. Trimming removed 6 bases at V and 5 bases at J, with 14 bases between.

J is TRBJ2-5 and V is TRBV5-1; TRBD2 matches 12 bases. The trim removed 6 bases at V and 5 bases at J, leaving 8 bases unmatched. This CDR3 is 15 amino acids long. Germline V gene sequence: CDR1 SGHRS, CDR2 YFSETQ. The CDR3 sequence: CASKQTSGGRETQYF. The CDR3 nucleotides read TGCGCCAGCAAACAGACTAGCGGGGGCCGGGAGACCCAGTACTTC.

This clonotype showed up just a few times. The V gene is TRBV9, the J gene TRBJ2-1, with TRBD2 matching 8 bases. Germline CDR1 reads SGDLS; CDR2 reads YYNGEE. V lost 1 base to trimming and J lost 1 base; unmatched junction nucleotides: 7. The CDR3 contains 17 residues. The CDR3 protein is CASSVTGGASSYNEQFF. The DNA for the CDR3 is TGTGCCAGCAGCGTAACCGGGGGGGCATCGTCCTACAATGAGCAGTTCTTC.

V usage is TRBV19 and J usage is TRBJ2-4; D uncertain. The germline CDR1 and CDR2 sequences are LNHDA and SQIVND (reference sequence). The CDR3 consists of 14 residues. The V and J ends lost 3 bases and 6 bases respectively, with 12 bases between them. The CDR3 sequence is CASSISSAANIQYF. CDR3 sequence (DNA): TGTGCCAGTAGTATTTCCAGCGCTGCAAACATTCAGTACTTC.

In its sample, this clonotype was seen a few times. The chain combines TRBV9 with TRBJ2-3; 8 nucleotides line up with TRBD2. Germline V lookup: CDR1 SGDLS, CDR2 YYNGEE. Losses at the gene ends were 2 bases for V and 0 bases for J; bases not matched to a gene: 5. The CDR3 is made up of 16 amino acids. The CDR3 DNA sequence: TGTGCCAGCAGCGTTGCTAGCGGGTTTAGCACAGATACGCAGTATTTT. Its translation: CASSVASGFSTDTQYF.

This chain's CDR3 is CASSVAGQGAGNTIYF. CDR3 DNA: TGTGCCAGCAGCGTAGCAGGACAGGGAGCTGGAAACACCATATATTTT. The genes are TRBV9 and TRBJ1-3; 8 nucleotides align to TRBD1. V lost 0 bases and J lost 2; bases outside the gene matches: 4. Germline V gives CDR1 SGDLS, CDR2 YYNGEE. The CDR3 has 16 amino acids.

The chain is built from TRBV20-1 and TRBJ2-1; TRBD2 aligns across 11 bases. V was clipped by 5 bases and J by 7 bases; unmatched bases: 4. The V gene's germline CDR1 is DFQATT and CDR2 SNEGSKA (reference sequence). The CDR3 covers 13 residues. The CDR3 spells CSAFSGGANEQFF. DNA for the CDR3: TGCAGTGCTTTTAGCGGGGGGGCAAATGAGCAGTTCTTC.

This clonotype was detected ten times or more. V usage is TRBV7-8 and J usage is TRBJ1-3, with D perhaps TRBD1 (5 bases). CDR1 is SGHVS and CDR2 is FQNEAQ in the germline V gene. V was shortened by 0 bases and J by 3 bases, with 15 bases between the two germline ends. CDR3 length: 17 residues. The CDR3: CASSLAQGGGGGNTIYF. The CDR3 DNA sequence: TGTGCCAGCAGCTTAGCGCAGGGCGGGGGTGGTGGAAACACCATATATTTT.

This clonotype was observed a few times. The chain has TRBV6-2 or TRBV6-3 and TRBJ2-7; unclear D gene. CDR3 length equals 15 residues. Trimming pared 2 bases from V and 2 bases from J, leaving 13 bases between. CDR1 MNHEY and CDR2 SVGEGT come from the germline V gene. CDR3 protein: CASSYGNLLTYEQYV. The DNA of the CDR3 is TGTGCCAGCAGTTACGGCAACCTACTTACCTACGAGCAGTACGTC.

The table lists this clonotype with many counts. The CDR3: CASSLQSSYNEQFF. Here the CDR3 DNA reads TGCGCCAGCAGCTTGCAGAGCTCCTACAATGAGCAGTTCTTC. This chain uses TRBV5-1 with TRBJ2-1; D gene unclear. The germline V and J ends were trimmed by 1 base and 0 bases, with 5 bases remaining between them. This CDR3 is 14 amino acids long. Looked up from germline, CDR1 is SGHRS and CDR2 is YFSETQ.

This clonotype turned up a few times. The chain links TRBV7-3 to TRBJ2-7; the match to TRBD2 covers 13 bases. V was pared by 3 bases and J by 4 bases, with 12 bases of the junction left unmatched. CDR1 and CDR2 from the germline V gene are SGHTA and FQGTGA. The CDR3 sequence is 18 residues long. CDR3 coding DNA: TGTGCCAGCAGCTTTCGCCTCGGGACTAGCGGGGCGACTTACGAGCAGTACGTC. Translating it yields CASSFRLGTSGATYEQYV.

There are a few counts of this clonotype. The chain has TRBV11-2 and TRBJ2-1, with TRBD2 matching over 14 bases. Germline V gene sequence: CDR1 SGHAT, CDR2 FQNNGV. The CDR3 extends over 16 amino acids. V shed 4 bases, J shed 6 bases, and the junction held 5 bases outside the gene matches. CDR3 in amino acids: CASSSRLAGGLNEQFF. The CDR3 region has the DNA TGTGCCAGCAGCTCTCGACTAGCGGGGGGGCTCAATGAGCAGTTCTTC.

This clonotype was observed a handful of times. V gene TRBV29-1 combines with J gene TRBJ1-1, with D unclear. Trimming pared 6 bases from V and 8 bases from J, leaving 13 bases between. This CDR3 spans 11 amino acids. Germline CDR1 SQVTM, CDR2 ANQGSEA. The CDR3 region is CSVRIELEAFF. The CDR3 DNA reads as TGCAGCGTGAGAATCGAGTTGGAAGCTTTCTTT.

The rearrangement links TRBV12-3 or TRBV12-4 to TRBJ2-7; TRBD1 might be the D (5 bases). Trimming removed 5 bases from V and 2 bases from J, with 10 bases in between. CDR3 length: 13 residues. The CDR3 DNA reads as TGTGCCAGCAGTCGGACAAGCCCCTACGAGCAGTACTTC. It yields the protein CASSRTSPYEQYF.

This clonotype was observed a handful of times. V and J are TRBV7-9 and TRBJ2-3, with a possible D match to TRBD2 (6 bases). The CDR3 is 16 amino acids. Germline CDR1 and CDR2: SEHNR and FQNEAQ (reference sequence). Deletions cut 5 bases from V and 2 bases from J, with 17 bases between. Written as DNA, the CDR3 is TGTGCCAGCAGCCCCTCCCTTAGCGGATTCACAGATACGCAGTATTTT. The encoded protein is CASSPSLSGFTDTQYF.

This chain connects TRBV6-6 to TRBJ1-6; 7 bases match TRBD1. Germline V gene data show CDR1 as MNHNY and CDR2 as SVGAGI (reference sequence). This CDR3 comprises 13 residues. Trimming cost V 7 bases and J 10 bases; bases outside gene matches: 7. The CDR3 region is CASTRPGGSPLHF. CDR3 in DNA: TGTGCCAGCACCCGTCCAGGGGGATCACCCCTCCACTTT.

The chain carries TRBV5-1 and TRBJ2-1, with D perhaps TRBD2 (6 bases). Germline CDR1 and CDR2: SGHRS and YFSETQ. The CDR3 is made up of 15 amino acids. V gave up 3 bases and J gave up 3 bases, with 13 bases separating them. DNA for the CDR3: TGCGCCAGCAGCTGGTCGCGGGGTTACTACAATGAGCAGTTCTTC. It specifies CASSWSRGYYNEQFF.